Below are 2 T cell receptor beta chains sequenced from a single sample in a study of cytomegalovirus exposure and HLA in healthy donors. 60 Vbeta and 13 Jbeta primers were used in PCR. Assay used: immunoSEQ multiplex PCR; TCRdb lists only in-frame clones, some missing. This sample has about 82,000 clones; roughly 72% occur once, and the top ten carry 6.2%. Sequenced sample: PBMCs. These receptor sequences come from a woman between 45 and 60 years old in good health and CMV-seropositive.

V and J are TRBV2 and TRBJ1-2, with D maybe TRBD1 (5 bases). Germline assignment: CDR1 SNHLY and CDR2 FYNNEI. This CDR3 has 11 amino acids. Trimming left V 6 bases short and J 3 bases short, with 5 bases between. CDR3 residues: CASSRDYGYTF. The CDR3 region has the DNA TGTGCCAGCAGCAGGGACTATGGCTACACCTTC.

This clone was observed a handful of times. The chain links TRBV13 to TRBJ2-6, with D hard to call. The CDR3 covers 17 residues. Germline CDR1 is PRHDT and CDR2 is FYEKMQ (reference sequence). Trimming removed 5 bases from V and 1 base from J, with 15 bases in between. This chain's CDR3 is CASSPRFGASGANVLTF. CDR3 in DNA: TGTGCCAGCAGCCCCCGCTTCGGAGCGTCTGGGGCCAACGTCCTGACTTTC.